These 25 T cell receptor beta chains share one sample of origin, sequenced in a study of blood T cells in healthy people across ages. A second PCR of about 6 to 12 cycles used a sample-barcoded 5' primer and a J-beta primer mix. MiXCR was run by TCRdb on the 5' RACE reads, yielding one entry per CDR3 protein. The table includes around 2 million distinct CDR3 sequences, about two fifths detected once. The source material was blood. The receptors were sampled from a human donor in good health.

The genes are TRBV28 and TRBJ1-2; 9 nucleotides line up with TRBD1. The V gene end was trimmed by 5 bases and the J gene end by 4 bases; junction bases not matched to a gene: 8. From germline, CDR1 is MDHEN and CDR2 SYDVKM. The CDR3 extends over 15 amino acids. CDR3 bases: TGTGCCAGCAGTCCACCGGGACAGGGCGGCTATGGCTACACCTTC. This gives the protein CASSPPGQGGYGYTF.

The rearrangement uses TRBV7-8 and TRBJ2-5, with a tentative D call TRBD1 (5 bases). Germline CDR1 is SGHVS and CDR2 is FQNEAQ. V lost 2 bases and J lost 2, with 18 bases in between. The CDR3 is made up of 17 amino acids. The CDR3 here is CASSLKLVRVLQETQYF. In DNA, the CDR3 is TGTGCCAGCAGCTTAAAACTTGTCAGGGTCCTACAAGAGACCCAGTACTTC.

This clonotype has only a few counts. V gene TRBV29-1 combines with J gene TRBJ2-3; D unresolved. The CDR3 is 10 residues long. The germline V and J ends were trimmed by 3 bases and 5 bases, with 3 bases remaining between them. Germline CDR1 and CDR2: SQVTM and ANQGSEA. The CDR3 region is CSVEIDTQYF. For the CDR3, the DNA is TGCAGCGTTGAGATAGATACGCAGTATTTT.

The rearrangement joins TRBV7-2 to TRBJ1-5; possibly TRBD1 for D (5 bases). V lost 2 bases and J lost 3, with 8 bases in between. CDR3 length: 14 residues. Germline lookup yields CDR1 SGHTA and CDR2 FQGNSA. The CDR3 protein is CASSLMTANQPQHF. CDR3 DNA sequence: TGTGCCAGCAGCTTAATGACAGCCAATCAGCCCCAGCATTTT.

This clonotype was counted between two and nine times. The V and J genes are TRBV20-1 and TRBJ2-7; 7 nucleotides agree with TRBD1. The CDR3 is 14 amino acids. The junction had 8 bases not matched to a gene; V was cut back by 6 bases and J by 0 bases. Germline CDR1 DFQATT, CDR2 SNEGSKA (reference sequence). In DNA form, the CDR3 reads TGCAGTGCCAGGGGGAACGCGGGCTCCTACGAGCAGTACTTC. Translating it yields CSARGNAGSYEQYF.

V is TRBV6-2 or TRBV6-3 and J is TRBJ2-4; 7 bases are shared with TRBD1. The CDR3 loop spans 12 amino acids. Trimming took 7 bases from V and 13 from J; bases not matched to a gene: 10. Germline values: CDR1 MNHEY, CDR2 SVGEGT. CDR3 loop: CASTRTGDRQYF. The DNA for the CDR3 is TGTGCCAGCACCCGCACAGGGGATCGGCAGTACTTC.

The V and J genes are TRBV7-9 and TRBJ1-6; 7 bases line up with TRBD1. CDR1 and CDR2 (germline): SEHNR, FQNEAQ (reference sequence). The CDR3 runs to 15 residues. The V segment lost 2 bases and the J segment 8 bases; nucleotides outside the gene matches: 6. The DNA for the CDR3 is TGTGCCAGCAGCTTATATCGCAGGGGGGATTCACCCCTCCACTTT. This encodes CASSLYRRGDSPLHF.

The chain combines TRBV28 with TRBJ1-6, with unresolved D. Germline-derived CDR1 and CDR2 are MDHEN and SYDVKM. Trimming took 7 bases from V and 7 from J, leaving 17 bases between them. The CDR3 has 15 amino acids. The CDR3 sequence: CASNRPGSRNSPLHF. The CDR3 region has the DNA TGTGCCAGCAACCGCCCAGGATCGCGGAATTCACCCCTCCACTTT.

The chain links TRBV6-6 to TRBJ1-5; TRBD1 might be the D (5 bases). The length of the CDR3 is 15 residues. Germline V CDR1 and CDR2: MNHNY, SVGAGI (reference sequence). Trimming pared 2 bases from V and 3 bases from J, leaving 11 bases between. CDR3 DNA sequence: TGTGCCAGCAGTTACGAGGGGACCCTCAATCAGCCCCAGCATTTT. Translated: CASSYEGTLNQPQHF.

This chain links TRBV4-3 with TRBJ2-7; D not certain. V lost 1 base to trimming and J lost 6 bases, with 13 bases between them. The CDR3 has 14 residues. Germline CDR1 is LGHNA and CDR2 is YSLEER. The CDR3 region has the DNA TGCGCCAGCAGCCAAGCGACCGGATACCCCGAGCAGTACTTC. Translating it yields CASSQATGYPEQYF.

This clonotype was found a few times. The rearrangement links TRBV20-1 to TRBJ2-3; no firm D call. Germline assignment: CDR1 DFQATT and CDR2 SNEGSKA (reference sequence). The CDR3 is 14 residues long. Trimming shortened V by 2 bases and J by 2 bases, and 11 bases separated the two germline ends. The CDR3 loop is CSARRSTITDTQYF. The CDR3, as DNA: TGCAGTGCTAGACGGAGCACCATCACAGATACGCAGTATTTT.

As DNA, the CDR3 is TGTGCCAGCAGCTTAGGGCGACAGGGCTATGGCTACACCTTC. Its protein product is CASSLGRQGYGYTF. The rearrangement links TRBV7-2 to TRBJ1-2, with TRBD1 matching 7 bases. The CDR3 totals 14 residues. V was pared by 1 base and J by 4 bases, with 3 bases of the junction left unmatched. Per the germline V gene, CDR1 is SGHTA and CDR2 is FQGNSA.

V and J are TRBV7-2 and TRBJ1-2; maybe TRBD1 (5 bases). V lost 2 bases, J lost 8 bases, and 12 bases lay in between. The CDR3 extends over 13 amino acids. The germline V gene has CDR1 SGHTA and CDR2 FQGNSA. In DNA, the CDR3 is TGTGCCAGCAGCTTAACTTGGCAGGGAGGCTACACCTTC. Translated: CASSLTWQGGYTF.

The chain carries TRBV9 and TRBJ2-1; unclear D gene. Germline CDR1 is SGDLS and CDR2 is YYNGEE. The CDR3 covers 14 residues. V was trimmed by 0 bases and J by 5 bases, leaving 9 bases between them. This CDR3 reads CASSVEDNHNEQFF. DNA for the CDR3: TGTGCCAGCAGCGTAGAAGACAATCACAATGAGCAGTTCTTC.

This chain connects TRBV24-1 to TRBJ2-4; 12 bases align to TRBD2. V dropped 4 bases and J dropped 13; count of bases not matched to a gene: 16. CDR1 KGHDR and CDR2 SFDVKD come from the germline V gene. The CDR3 consists of 17 residues. CDR3 in amino acids: CATSDGLAGRTYNEQYF. The CDR3 bases are TGTGCCACCAGTGACGGACTAGCGGGACGTACCTACAATGAGCAGTACTTC.

This clonotype has a handful of counts. The V call is TRBV28, the J call TRBJ1-6, with D hard to call. The length of the CDR3 is 12 residues. Germline CDR1 MDHEN, CDR2 SYDVKM. Trimming shortened V by 3 bases and J by 10 bases, and 7 bases separated the two germline ends. The CDR3 spells CASSFQASPLHF. The CDR3 nucleotides read TGTGCCAGCAGTTTCCAGGCATCACCCCTCCACTTT. Full variable domain (missing parts from reference TRBV28 and TRBJ1-6): DVKVTQSSRYLVKRTGEKVFLECVQDMDHENMFWYRQDPGLGLRLIYFSYDVKMKEKGDIPEGYSVSREKKERFSLILESASTNQTSMYLCASSFQASPLHFGNGTRLTVT.

The rearrangement joins TRBV5-1 to TRBJ1-6; 7 nucleotides match TRBD1. V trimming: 3 bases; J trimming: 10 bases; junction bases outside the gene matches: 7. The germline gives CDR1 SGHRS, CDR2 YFSETQ. The CDR3 extends over 14 amino acids. CDR3 region: CASSSTGDRSPLHF. The CDR3 nucleotides are TGCGCCAGCAGCTCTACAGGGGACCGCTCACCCCTCCACTTT. The whole variable domain, filled in from reference TRBV5-1 and TRBJ1-6, reads KAGVTQTPRYLIKTRGQQVTLSCSPISGHRSVSWYQQTPGQGLQFLFEYFSETQRNKGNFPGRFSGRQFSNSRSEMNVSTLELGDSALYLCASSSTGDRSPLHFGNGTRLTVT.

In this sample, this clonotype turned up a few times. This chain links TRBV6-2 or TRBV6-3 with TRBJ2-1; unclear D gene. Trimming stripped 6 bases from V and 4 bases from J, with 10 bases between. The germline V gene has CDR1 MNHEY and CDR2 SVGEGT. The CDR3 runs to 13 residues. The CDR3 reads CASRPANYNEQFF. CDR3 nucleotides: TGTGCCAGCAGGCCGGCGAATTACAATGAGCAGTTCTTC.

This clonotype appeared a few times. V gene TRBV20-1 combines with J gene TRBJ1-2, with D maybe TRBD1 (6 bases). CDR1 is DFQATT and CDR2 is SNEGSKA in the germline V gene (reference sequence). V was cut by 4 bases and J by 1 base, with 10 bases left in between. This CDR3 comprises 13 residues. Written as DNA, the CDR3 is TGCAGTGCTACGCTACAGGGTAACTATGGCTACACCTTC. Its translation: CSATLQGNYGYTF.

The chain combines TRBV7-3 with TRBJ1-2, with 8 nucleotides matching TRBD1. In germline, CDR1 is SGHTA, CDR2 FQGTGA. The CDR3 extends over 14 amino acids. J lost 8 bases, V lost 5 bases, and 10 bases had no gene match. This chain's CDR3 is CASSHAGGAGGYTF. DNA for the CDR3: TGTGCCAGCAGCCACGCAGGGGGCGCAGGCGGCTACACCTTC.

The rearrangement links TRBV13 to TRBJ2-7; 9 nucleotides match TRBD2. The closer fit of TRBJ2-5 to the DNA end suggests the J call may be wrong. This CDR3 comprises 16 residues. CDR1 and CDR2 from the germline V gene are PRHDT and FYEKMQ (reference sequence). CDR3 residues: CASSLAFPSGEETQYF. CDR3 coding DNA: TGTGCCAGCAGCTTAGCTTTTCCTAGCGGGGAAGAGACCCAGTACTTC.

The J gene is TRBJ1-2, the V gene TRBV6-5, with D possibly TRBD1 on 5 matching bases. Per germline, CDR1 MNHEY and CDR2 SVGAGI. This CDR3 contains 16 residues. Trimming removed 2 bases from V and 4 bases from J, with 17 bases in between. The CDR3 sequence: CASSYRGLGKSYGYTF. DNA of the CDR3: TGTGCCAGCAGTTACAGGGGTCTCGGGAAAAGCTATGGCTACACCTTC.

This clonotype was detected many times. This chain uses TRBV2 with TRBJ1-2, with D perhaps TRBD1 (6 bases). V lost 1 base and J lost 5, with 8 bases in between. The CDR3 consists of 13 residues. The germline V gene has CDR1 SNHLY and CDR2 FYNNEI. As DNA, the CDR3 is TGTGCCAGCAGTGAAGGCCAGGGGTATGGCTACACCTTC. Amino acids: CASSEGQGYGYTF.

This clonotype showed up just once. This rearrangement joins TRBV5-1 to TRBJ2-2; either TRBD1 or TRBD2 may supply D (5 bases each). V lost 2 bases to trimming and J lost 8 bases, with 22 bases between them. The CDR3 extends over 17 amino acids. Germline values: CDR1 SGHRS, CDR2 YFSETQ. The CDR3 nucleotides read TGCGCCAGCAGCTTTCGGTCTTTCCAGGCAGGGAGTGGGGAGCTGTTTTTT. Its translation: CASSFRSFQAGSGELFF.

The sample holds a few counts of this clonotype. The chain uses TRBV20-1 and TRBJ2-1; 7 bases align to TRBD2. The CDR3 has 13 amino acids. Germline V gives CDR1 DFQATT, CDR2 SNEGSKA (reference sequence). The CDR3 coding sequence is TGCAGCGCACAGCGGGGAAGGGGCAATGAGCAGTTCTTC. This translates into CSAQRGRGNEQFF.